Here is one TCR beta chain with its context. Its antigen is not known. Samples left unsorted employed about 100 million PBMCs for genomic DNA. The data were produced by immunoSEQ multiplex PCR, yet TCRdb's version contains in-frame clones alone and is incomplete. The sample gives 520,000 or so clones, 79% of which show up once; 13% is in the top ten. This sample stems from a study of shared clonotypes between healthy human individuals. Overall study results and limits: Only blood samples were collected, and tissue repertoires likely differ.

Sequenced material: PBMCs. This receptor was obtained from a woman between 35 and 50 years old in good health. Some clones in this sample may be carry-over from other donors' samples.

As DNA, the CDR3 is TGTGCCAGCAGCACAGGACCTTCTCAGCCCCAGCATTTT. It is translated as CASSTGPSQPQHF. V and J are TRBV11-2 and TRBJ1-5; possible D gene TRBD1, 5 bases. Germline-derived CDR1 and CDR2 are SGHAT and FQNNGV. Trimming removed 5 bases from V and 6 bases from J, with 11 bases in between. The CDR3 is 13 amino acids.